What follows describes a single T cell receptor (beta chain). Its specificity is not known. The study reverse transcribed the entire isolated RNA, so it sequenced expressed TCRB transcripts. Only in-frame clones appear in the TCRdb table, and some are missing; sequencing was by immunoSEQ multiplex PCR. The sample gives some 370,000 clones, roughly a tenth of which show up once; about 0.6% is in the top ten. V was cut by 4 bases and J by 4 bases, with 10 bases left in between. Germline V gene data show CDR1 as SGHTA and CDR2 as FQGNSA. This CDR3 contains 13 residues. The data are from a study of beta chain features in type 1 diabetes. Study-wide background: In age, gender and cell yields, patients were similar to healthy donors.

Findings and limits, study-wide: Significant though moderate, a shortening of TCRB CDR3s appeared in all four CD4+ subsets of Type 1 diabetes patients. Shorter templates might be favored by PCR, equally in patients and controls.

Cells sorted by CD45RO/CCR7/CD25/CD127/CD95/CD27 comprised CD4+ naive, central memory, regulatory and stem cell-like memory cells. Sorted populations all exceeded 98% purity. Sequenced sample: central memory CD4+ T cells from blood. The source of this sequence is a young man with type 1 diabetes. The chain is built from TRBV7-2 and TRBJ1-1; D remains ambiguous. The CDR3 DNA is TGTGCCAGCAGCTATTTAAGAGGCACTGAAGCTTTCTTT. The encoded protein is CASSYLRGTEAFF. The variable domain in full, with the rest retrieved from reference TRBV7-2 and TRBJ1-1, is GAGVSQSPSNKVTEKGKDVELRCDPISGHTALYWYRQSLGQGLEFLIYFQGNSAPDKSGLPSDRFSAERTGGSVSTLTIQRTQQEDSAVYLCASSYLRGTEAFFGQGTRLTVV.